The 13 T cell receptor beta chains reported below all come from one sample, sequenced in a study of blood T cell repertoires in COVID-19. The method was immunoSEQ multiplex PCR; TCRdb's version includes in-frame clones alone and lacks a portion of them. The sample has 110,000 to 150,000 clones, roughly four fifths seen once; the top ten hold approximately 1.6%. The sequenced material came from PBMCs or T cells enriched from blood (not recorded which). The source of these receptors is a woman younger than 35 who had been exposed to COVID-19.

The J gene is TRBJ2-7, the V gene TRBV7-2; D might be TRBD1 (6 bases). CDR1 SGHTA and CDR2 FQGNSA come from the germline V gene. V lost 4 bases and J 0 bases, leaving 13 bases between the germline ends. The CDR3 loop spans 15 amino acids. The CDR3 coding sequence is TGTGCCAGCAGCTCGCGAGACAGGTACTCCTACGAGCAGTACTTC. Its protein is CASSSRDRYSYEQYF.

The chain uses TRBV30 and TRBJ1-5, with 10 bases that match TRBD1. The CDR3 sequence is 15 residues long. The ends lost 3 bases at V and 7 bases at J; junction bases unmatched: 9. Looked up from germline, CDR1 is GTSNPN and CDR2 is SVGIG (reference sequence). CDR3 region: CAWSIRDRGLQPQHF. In DNA form, the CDR3 reads TGTGCCTGGAGCATCCGGGACAGGGGTTTGCAGCCCCAGCATTTT.

Worth noting for this clone: One junction end does not reproduce the germline sequence, and a read error may be involved. This sequence joins TRBV3-1 (or the pseudogene TRBV3-2) and TRBJ2-1; 9 bases match TRBD2. This CDR3 is built from 18 residues. Germline V gene data show CDR1 as LGHDT and CDR2 as YNNKEL (reference sequence). CDR3 amino acids: CASSKDWASGKSYNEQFF. The CDR3 region has the DNA TGTGCCAGCAGCAAAGACTGGGCTAGCGGGAAATCCTACAATGAGCAGTTCTTC.

The genes are TRBV4-2 and TRBJ2-7, with TRBD2 as a possible D gene (5 bases). CDR1 and CDR2 from the germline V gene are LGHNA and YNFKEQ. Trimming shortened V by 0 bases and J by 3 bases, and 12 bases separated the two germline ends. The CDR3 consists of 15 residues. The CDR3 spells CASSQEGHGGYEQYF. The DNA for the CDR3 is TGTGCCAGCAGCCAAGAGGGCCATGGAGGCTACGAGCAGTACTTC.

The gene calls are TRBV19 and TRBJ2-1; 14 bases are shared with TRBD2. CDR1 LNHDA and CDR2 SQIVND come from the germline V gene (reference sequence). The J segment lost 6 bases and the V segment lost 4 bases, leaving 5 bases of the junction unmatched. The CDR3 extends over 16 amino acids. CDR3 sequence: CASSTRLAGGPNEQFF. The CDR3 coding sequence is TGTGCCAGTAGTACCCGACTAGCGGGAGGGCCCAATGAGCAGTTCTTC.

In its sample, this clone was seen once. V and J are TRBV7-9 and TRBJ1-1; 7 positions agree with TRBD1. This CDR3 region has 14 residues. From germline, CDR1 is SEHNR and CDR2 FQNEAQ (reference sequence). With V trimmed by 5 bases and J by 1 base, 4 bases remained unmatched. CDR3 in DNA: TGTGCCAGCAGCCCAAGGGACAGGAACACTGAAGCTTTCTTT. Its translation: CASSPRDRNTEAFF.

The chain links TRBV9 to TRBJ1-3; 9 nucleotides match TRBD1. Germline V gene data show CDR1 as SGDLS and CDR2 as YYNGEE. The CDR3 is made up of 16 amino acids. The junction had 1 base not matched to a gene; V was cut back by 0 bases and J by 0 bases. The CDR3 bases are TGTGCCAGCAGCGTAGGGGACAGGGCCTCTGGAAACACCATATATTTT. It is translated as CASSVGDRASGNTIYF.

This chain joins TRBV4-1 and TRBJ1-1, with 7 bases lining up with TRBD1. Germline V gene sequence: CDR1 MGHRA, CDR2 YSYEKL. This CDR3 is 17 amino acids long. The trim removed 2 bases at V and 0 bases at J, leaving 9 bases unmatched. The CDR3 spells CASSQLPTGPMNTEAFF. The CDR3 DNA reads TGCGCCAGCAGCCAATTACCGACAGGGCCTATGAACACTGAAGCTTTCTTT.

The gene calls are TRBV28 and TRBJ1-5, with 7 nucleotides matching TRBD1. J gave up 0 bases and V 2 bases, and 16 bases lay outside the gene matches. In germline, CDR1 is MDHEN, CDR2 SYDVKM. CDR3 size: 20 residues. The CDR3 DNA is TGTGCCAGCAGTTTAAATTTGGGGCGTCAGGGGGGAAATAGCAATCAGCCCCAGCATTTT. Protein: CASSLNLGRQGGNSNQPQHF.

The chain recombines TRBV27 with TRBJ2-7; TRBD2 agrees at 10 bases. This CDR3 comprises 15 residues. CDR1 MNHEY and CDR2 SMNVEV come from the germline V gene (reference sequence). With V trimmed by 5 bases and J by 5 bases, 9 bases remained unmatched. CDR3 residues: CASSKPLAGVHEQYF. For the CDR3, the DNA is TGTGCCAGCAGTAAGCCCCTAGCGGGAGTCCACGAGCAGTACTTC.

The rearrangement links TRBV7-3 to TRBJ2-1, with D perhaps matching TRBD2 (5 bases). The V and J ends lost 2 bases and 8 bases respectively, with 10 bases between them. This CDR3 region has 13 residues. In germline, CDR1 is SGHTA, CDR2 FQGTGA. The CDR3 bases are TGTGCCAGCAGCTTAGTCGGGGTCCATGAGCAGTTCTTC. It translates to CASSLVGVHEQFF.

This clone is a singleton in its sample. The gene calls are TRBV9 and TRBJ2-5, with D tentatively TRBD1 (6 bases). Germline V gene lookup returns CDR1 SGDLS and CDR2 YYNGEE. The V gene lost 4 bases and the J gene lost 4 bases, with 17 bases spanning the gap. The CDR3 runs 15 residues. The CDR3 nucleotides read TGTGCCAGCAGCCCCCCCAGGGGACAAGGAGAGACCCAGTACTTC. Translating it yields CASSPPRGQGETQYF.

This clone appeared a single time. J is TRBJ1-4 and V is TRBV30, with D possibly matching TRBD1 (5 bases). CDR1 is GTSNPN, CDR2 SVGIG, per germline (reference sequence). The V end lost 3 bases, the J end lost 0 bases, and 11 bases lay between the germline ends. This CDR3 spans 15 amino acids. The CDR3 is CAWRRTPATNEKLFF. The CDR3 coding sequence is TGTGCCTGGAGGAGGACACCTGCAACTAATGAAAAACTGTTTTTT.